This T cell receptor (beta chain) was identified in a study of shared clonotypes between healthy human individuals. Sequenced by immunoSEQ multiplex PCR; TCRdb stores in-frame clones only, minus some. The data show 600,000 to 700,000 clones, 60% to 75% seen once. This clone was seen ten or more times. Input material: memory CD4+ T cells sorted from blood. This sample's subset: CD45RA-negative fraction. The sequence was collected from a woman aged 25 to 39 in good health.

The CDR3 protein is CASSYSLDREKKLFF. The DNA for the CDR3 is TGTGCCAGCAGTTACTCGTTGGACAGGGAGAAAAAACTGTTTTTT. The V call is TRBV6-5, the J call TRBJ1-4; the match to TRBD1 covers 8 bases. Germline V gene sequence: CDR1 MNHEY, CDR2 SVGAGI. Trimming took 0 bases from V and 9 from J; bases not matched to a gene: 6. The CDR3 totals 15 residues.